This T cell receptor beta chain came from a study of beta chain features in type 1 diabetes. Sequenced material consisted of expressed TCRB transcripts (all of the isolated RNA was reverse transcribed). Measured with immunoSEQ multiplex PCR; TCRdb has only the in-frame clones, and not every one. The sample consists of under 900,000 clones, roughly a sixth of them appearing once. This CDR3 is built from 14 residues. Germline CDR1 reads MDHEN; CDR2 reads SYDVKM. V gave up 5 bases and J gave up 0 bases, with 10 bases separating them. The TCR sequence derives from a woman aged 18 to 35 in good health. V and J are TRBV28 and TRBJ2-5, with D unresolved. Material for sequencing was naive CD4+ T cells from blood. CDR3: CASSSLSYQETQYF. The CDR3, as DNA: TGTGCCAGCAGTAGTCTGTCATACCAAGAGACCCAGTACTTC.